A selection of T cell receptor beta chains follows, all from one sample in a study of cytomegalovirus exposure and HLA in healthy donors. Assay: immunoSEQ multiplex PCR; the TCRdb copy retains only in-frame clones and omits some. The sample carries 220,000 or so clones, around four fifths recorded once. Sample: PBMCs. The receptors come from a woman in her thirties in good health and CMV-seropositive. CDR3s include the opening cysteine and the closing phenylalanine or tryptophan.

TRBJ1-4 15 TRBV30 CAFSGTLYGNEKLFF
TRBJ2-7 13 TRBV6-4 CASSDLGPYEQYF
TRBJ2-1 17 TRBV15 CATSRDQRRTFSNEQFF
TRBJ1-1 16 TRBV6-5 CASSYGVRGLNTEAFF
TRBJ2-1 16 TRBV5-1 CASKTGGGRSHNEQFF
TRBJ2-7 14 TRBV5-4 CASSPLQGPYEQYF
TRBJ2-2 15 TRBV27 CASSLGRTNTGELFF
TRBJ2-5 14 TRBV5-1 CASSLGGGEETQYF
TRBJ2-3 16 TRBV5-4 CASSLAINRETDTQYF
TRBJ1-1 16 TRBV30 CAWSVEGDTLNTEAFF
TRBJ2-1 15 TRBV27 CATSFFTSSYNEQFF
TRBJ1-1 16 TRBV5-1 CASSFKTGQGSTEAFF
TRBJ2-2 17 TRBV5-4 CASSLRVSGTNTGELFF
TRBJ2-1 14 TRBV30 CAWSELAGYNEQFF
TRBJ2-7 15 TRBV7-2 CASSFGTSGAYEQYF
TRBJ1-3 13 TRBV28 CASSPGAGNTIYF
TRBJ2-7 13 TRBV2 CASSHVGGYEQYF
TRBJ2-7 13 TRBV6-6 CASSLRDDDEQYF
TRBJ2-7 14 TRBV18 CASSPDRVEHEQYF
TRBJ2-5 15 TRBV10-1 CASSDGGPPQETQYF
TRBJ1-2 14 TRBV30 CAWSVRQGEVGYTF
TRBJ1-1 13 TRBV18 CASSPGTANEAFF
TRBJ2-3 13 TRBV2 CVSSAGWVDTQYF
TRBJ1-5 15 TRBV30 CAWSSPGQGREPQHF
TRBJ2-3 14 TRBV27 CASFSGGYTDTQYF
TRBJ2-4 15 TRBV6-1 CASRDRDYTKNIQYF
TRBJ2-1 13 TRBV30 CAWSVLIRNEQFF
TRBJ2-5 11 TRBV27 CASSLSETQYF
TRBJ2-7 16 TRBV4-1 CASSLVSGTFTYEQYF
TRBJ2-2 17 TRBV27 CASSLSFPIISTGELFF
TRBJ2-1 15 TRBV2 CASSGGGRFYNEQFF
TRBJ1-4 15 TRBV19 CASSVSAQVAEKLFF
TRBJ2-2 14 TRBV6-5 CASSYTGGTGELFF
TRBJ2-7 13 TRBV6-5 CASGTQGGDEQYF
TRBJ2-2 17 TRBV5-1 CASSLRLAGGNTGELFF
TRBJ1-2 13 TRBV15 CATSRDVYYGYTF
TRBJ2-7 15 TRBV19 CASSIAAGGPYEQYF
TRBJ2-5 16 TRBV7-3 CASSYGLAGERETQYF
TRBJ1-4 15 TRBV29-1 CSVVGRGQGSEKLFF
TRBJ1-2 13 TRBV7-8 CASSPKAGSHYTF
TRBJ2-3 15 TRBV28 CASRARGVGTDTQYF
TRBJ2-7 15 TRBV6-5 CASRPTTTGTYEQYF
TRBJ2-7 15 TRBV27 CASSYRTSGIYEQYF
TRBJ1-1 11 TRBV5-6 CASSLNTEAFF
TRBJ2-1 13 TRBV30 CAWSGASGEGQFF
TRBJ2-3 13 TRBV7-2 CASSFGPSDTQYF
TRBJ2-7 15 TRBV25-1 CASSDRTGGFGEQYF
TRBJ2-7 17 TRBV25-1 CASPPLTSGLYLGEQYF
TRBJ1-1 16 TRBV30 CAWINPWDGPRTEAFF
TRBJ2-7 15 TRBV6-5 CASSTQATRPYEQYF
TRBJ1-2 15 TRBV30 CAWSGGPLHLYGYTF
TRBJ2-5 14 TRBV9 CASSVVGGQETQYF
TRBJ2-5 18 TRBV13 CASSRTEKRRVVEETQYF
TRBJ2-6 16 TRBV5-4 CASSPAVGTGANVLTF